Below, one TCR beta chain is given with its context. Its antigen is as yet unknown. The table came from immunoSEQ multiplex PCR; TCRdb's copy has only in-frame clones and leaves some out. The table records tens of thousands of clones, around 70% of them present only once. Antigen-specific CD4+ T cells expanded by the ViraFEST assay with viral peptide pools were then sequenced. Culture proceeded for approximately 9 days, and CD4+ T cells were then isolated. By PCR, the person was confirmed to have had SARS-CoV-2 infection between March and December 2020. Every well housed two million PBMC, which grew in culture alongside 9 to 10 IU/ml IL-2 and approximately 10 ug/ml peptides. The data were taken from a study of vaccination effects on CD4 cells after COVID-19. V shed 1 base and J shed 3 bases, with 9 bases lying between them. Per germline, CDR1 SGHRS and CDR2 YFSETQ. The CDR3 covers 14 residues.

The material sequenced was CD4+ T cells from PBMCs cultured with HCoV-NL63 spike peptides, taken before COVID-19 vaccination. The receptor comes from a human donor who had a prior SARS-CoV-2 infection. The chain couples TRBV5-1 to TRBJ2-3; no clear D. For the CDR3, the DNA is TGCGCCAGCAGCTTGTCACAAGAAACAGATACGCAGTATTTT. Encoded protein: CASSLSQETDTQYF. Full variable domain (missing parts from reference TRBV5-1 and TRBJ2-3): KAGVTQTPRYLIKTRGQQVTLSCSPISGHRSVSWYQQTPGQGLQFLFEYFSETQRNKGNFPGRFSGRQFSNSRSEMNVSTLELGDSALYLCASSLSQETDTQYFGPGTRLTVL.